Presented here are 19 T cell receptor beta chains from one specimen sequenced in a study of T cell responses to AZD1222 COVID-19 vaccine. TCRdb's copy holds only in-frame clones and misses some; the assay was immunoSEQ multiplex PCR. The sample yields 120,000 to 150,000 clones, more than 70% seen once. The starting material was peripheral blood, obtained 28 days after the second AZD1222 dose. The receptors stem from an adult who received the AZD1222 COVID-19 vaccine.

CDR3 DNA sequence: TGTGCCAGCAGCCCCCCGGGCGACAGGGTTGGCTTGGGCTACACCTTC. Its translation is CASSPPGDRVGLGYTF. The rearrangement uses TRBV7-2 and TRBJ1-2; 7 nucleotides agree with TRBD1. From germline, CDR1 is SGHTA and CDR2 FQGNSA. V dropped 5 bases and J dropped 8; count of bases not matched to a gene: 17. This CDR3 region has 16 residues.

The genes are TRBV7-2 and TRBJ1-3, with D tentatively TRBD1 (5 bases). Deletions cut 1 base from V and 4 bases from J, with 14 bases between. Looked up from germline, CDR1 is SGHTA and CDR2 is FQGNSA. The CDR3 contains 16 residues. The CDR3 region is CASSLVAGREGNTIYF. The CDR3 DNA is TGTGCCAGCAGCTTAGTGGCGGGCAGGGAGGGAAACACCATATATTTT.

The gene calls are TRBV19 and TRBJ2-1; 7 positions agree with TRBD2. Germline V gene lookup returns CDR1 LNHDA and CDR2 SQIVND (reference sequence). The CDR3 loop spans 14 amino acids. V shed 6 bases and J 4 bases; nucleotides not matched to a gene: 6. The CDR3 DNA sequence: TGTGCCAGTAGGTCCGGGGGGATATACAATGAGCAGTTCTTC. Its translation: CASRSGGIYNEQFF.

The chain carries TRBV19 and TRBJ1-5; 9 bases map to TRBD1. Trimming removed 1 base from V and 3 bases from J; junction bases left unmatched: 4. Germline-derived CDR1 and CDR2 are LNHDA and SQIVND (reference sequence). The CDR3 runs 16 residues. This CDR3 is CASSIVGTGHNQPQHF. Here the CDR3 DNA reads TGTGCCAGTAGTATAGTGGGGACAGGGCACAATCAGCCCCAGCATTTT.

J is TRBJ1-2 and V is TRBV6-6, with D unresolved. V lost 2 bases and J 6 bases, leaving 10 bases between the germline ends. The length of the CDR3 is 13 residues. Germline V gene data show CDR1 as MNHNY and CDR2 as SVGAGI (reference sequence). Here the CDR3 DNA reads TGTGCCAGCAGTTACGAAACAGTTAATGGCTACACCTTC. It specifies CASSYETVNGYTF.

This chain links TRBV4-3 with TRBJ2-2; 8 bases are a match to TRBD1. CDR1 LGHNA and CDR2 YSLEER come from the germline V gene. Trimming cost V 4 bases and J 3 bases; bases outside gene matches: 4. CDR3 length equals 15 residues. The CDR3 loop is CASSPGTGYTGELFF. For the CDR3, the DNA is TGCGCCAGCAGCCCCGGGACAGGATACACCGGGGAGCTGTTTTTT.

The chain links TRBV7-2 to TRBJ1-5; a possible D gene is TRBD1 (6 bases). V was cut by 0 bases and J by 3 bases, with 9 bases left in between. The CDR3 is 15 amino acids. Per germline, CDR1 SGHTA and CDR2 FQGNSA. In DNA form, the CDR3 reads TGTGCCAGCAGCTTAGCTGGACAGACCAATCAGCCCCAGCATTTT. It codes for CASSLAGQTNQPQHF.

CDR3 DNA: TGTGCCAGCAGCGAACCATCCGGGACCCCTAGGGCCAATGAGCAGTTCTTC. This encodes CASSEPSGTPRANEQFF. The rearrangement uses TRBV6-2 or TRBV6-3 and TRBJ2-1; D tentatively reads TRBD1 or TRBD2 (5 bases each). The V and J ends lost 6 bases and 6 bases respectively, with 24 bases between them. CDR3 length equals 17 residues. CDR1 and CDR2 (germline): MNHEY, SVGEGT.

The chain is built from TRBV7-2 and TRBJ1-1, with D possibly TRBD1 on 6 matching bases. CDR3 size: 15 residues. Trimming removed 0 bases at V and 6 bases at J, with 14 bases between. Germline-derived CDR1 and CDR2 are SGHTA and FQGNSA. As DNA, the CDR3 is TGTGCCAGCAGCTTAGCGGGAGGGGGTCTCGCTGAAGCTTTCTTT. Translating it yields CASSLAGGGLAEAFF.

The chain employs TRBV6-2 or TRBV6-3 and TRBJ1-5; a weak D match, TRBD1 (5 bases). Germline values: CDR1 MNHEY, CDR2 SVGEGT. CDR3 size: 15 residues. Trimming left V 2 bases short and J 0 bases short, with 8 bases between. The CDR3 nucleotides read TGTGCCAGCAGTTACACAGGAAGTAGCAATCAGCCCCAGCATTTT. The encoded protein is CASSYTGSSNQPQHF.

The gene calls are TRBV7-2 and TRBJ1-5; D ambiguous. Germline-derived CDR1 and CDR2 are SGHTA and FQGNSA. The CDR3 sequence is 15 residues long. With 7 bases removed from V and 0 bases from J, the gap between germline ends came to 13 bases. Here the CDR3 reads CASNPGLYSNQPQHF. DNA for the CDR3: TGTGCCAGCAACCCAGGTTTATATAGCAATCAGCCCCAGCATTTT. Filled out from reference TRBV7-2 and TRBJ1-5, the complete variable domain reads GAGVSQSPSNKVTEKGKDVELRCDPISGHTALYWYRQSLGQGLEFLIYFQGNSAPDKSGLPSDRFSAERTGGSVSTLTIQRTQQEDSAVYLCASNPGLYSNQPQHFGDGTRLSIL.

The V call is TRBV4-1, the J call TRBJ2-2; 10 nucleotides align to TRBD1. CDR1 and CDR2 from the germline V gene are MGHRA and YSYEKL. The junction had 8 bases not matched to a gene; V was cut back by 2 bases and J by 5 bases. This CDR3 has 17 residues. The CDR3 sequence is CASSQWGAGQGTGELFF. CDR3 nucleotides: TGCGCCAGCAGCCAATGGGGGGCGGGACAGGGGACCGGGGAGCTGTTTTTT.

The chain employs TRBV3-1 (or the pseudogene TRBV3-2) and TRBJ2-3; D is tentatively TRBD1 or TRBD2 (6 bases each). The CDR3 is 18 amino acids. Trimming cost V 1 base and J 3 bases, with 20 bases left between them. Germline-derived CDR1 and CDR2 are LGHDT and YNNKEL (reference sequence). CDR3 in amino acids: CASSQGVLLRRGTDTQYF. CDR3 DNA: TGTGCCAGCAGCCAAGGAGTTCTTCTGCGGAGGGGGACAGATACGCAGTATTTT.

This chain links TRBV6-5 with TRBJ1-2; D is unresolved. CDR3 length: 14 amino acids. Trimming cost V 0 bases and J 8 bases, with 13 bases left between them. Looked up from germline, CDR1 is MNHEY and CDR2 is SVGAGI. CDR3: CASSYSTGYGGYTF. CDR3 bases: TGTGCCAGCAGTTACTCGACCGGTTACGGGGGCTACACCTTC.

V usage is TRBV21-1 and J usage is TRBJ1-5; the table's D call of TRBD1 was not tested on the DNA. TRBV21-1 is a pseudogene segment. The CDR3 runs 17 residues. The CDR3 coding sequence is TGTGCCAGCAGCAAAGTACTCCACAGGGGTCTGGATCAGCCCCAGCATTTT. Translation: CASSKVLHRGLDQPQHF.

V gene TRBV5-6 combines with J gene TRBJ1-4; the match to TRBD1 covers 7 bases. CDR1 and CDR2 (germline): SGHDT, YYEEEE. The length of the CDR3 is 15 residues. Unmatched junction bases numbered 11, after V lost 4 bases and J lost 8 bases. CDR3 protein: CASSAGGTVEEKLFF. CDR3 DNA sequence: TGTGCCAGCAGCGCAGGGGGGACAGTTGAAGAAAAACTGTTTTTT.

The chain carries TRBV30 and TRBJ2-7, with TRBD2 as a possible D gene (5 bases). The CDR3 consists of 15 residues. The V end lost 0 bases, the J end lost 7 bases, and 19 bases lay between the germline ends. The germline V gene has CDR1 GTSNPN and CDR2 SVGIG (reference sequence). The CDR3 region is CAWSVGRGLFWEQYF. For the CDR3, the DNA is TGTGCCTGGAGTGTAGGTCGGGGTTTATTCTGGGAGCAGTACTTC.

The genes are TRBV7-2 and TRBJ1-6, with 8 bases that match TRBD1. Germline assignment: CDR1 SGHTA and CDR2 FQGNSA. The CDR3 totals 19 residues. With 6 bases clipped from V and 0 bases from J, the junction kept 13 bases outside the gene matches. For the CDR3, the DNA is TGTGCCAGCAGTTTCATCGGGACAGGCTACAGCTCCTATAATTCACCCCTCCACTTT. It translates to CASSFIGTGYSSYNSPLHF.

This chain links TRBV10-1 with TRBJ1-2, with D tentatively TRBD1 (5 bases). Germline V gene data show CDR1 as WNHNN and CDR2 as SYGVQD (reference sequence). V was cut by 7 bases and J by 1 base, with 13 bases left in between. The CDR3 is made up of 14 amino acids. CDR3: CASTKSDSNYGYTF. As DNA, the CDR3 is TGCGCCAGCACAAAGTCCGACAGTAACTATGGCTACACCTTC.